Sequencing of this T cell receptor (beta chain) was carried out in a study of T cell responses to AZD1222 COVID-19 vaccine listed by TCRdb under 2021. Broadly, across the study: Because spike-specific TCR depth and breadth did not differ between the two schedules, AZD1222 recipients who got a second dose at roughly 4 weeks were pooled with those who got a second dose at roughly 12 weeks. Enrollment into the trials was organized by age into subgroups of 18-55, 56-69 and 70-plus years, and those subgroups contained around 150, 28 and 57 TCR-sequenced participants, respectively. A total of 233 trial participants underwent TCR sequencing, of whom about 200 had received two doses of AZD1222 and about 25 had received two doses of the MenACWY control vaccine. What the study reported, not specific to this receptor: Epitopes outside the regions mutated in the B.1.351 and B.1.1.7 variants were reportedly recognized by nearly half of the unique spike-specific TCRs. The 56-69-year group was small, and its depth increase did not reach significance, likely because of low power. After two AZD1222 doses, both the breadth and the depth of spike-specific TCRs were significantly higher than at day 0 and than in MenACWY recipients. Participants were mostly white British, with more females than males. The authors suggested clonal diversity may have been underestimated. Because no samples from the day 14 peak response were available, repertoires could be characterized only after the peak T cell response. Conclusions about previously exposed vaccinees were limited because only six or seven AZD1222 recipients were SARS-CoV-2 seropositive at baseline. The whole spike protein was spanned by vaccine-associated CD4 TCRs, and dominant responses were seen in regions 160-218 and 743-854.

This clone was found many times. Its recognized antigen is unknown. Nothing much larger sits one base from this clone, and base qualities are not available. From a lookup of the germline V gene (reference sequence), CDR1 and CDR2 are MNHEY and SMNVEV. At the junction V is shortened by 7 bases and J by 10 bases; bases outside the gene matches: 5. Its CDR3 holds 13 amino acids, cysteine through phenylalanine. CDR3 DNA is the only sequence kept; it has 39 bases, read in frame from the first base. The CDR3 regions of human TCRbeta chains were analyzed by immunosequencing. Turning to the authors' computational methods: TCRs in the repertoires were matched against a reference library of SARS-CoV-2-specific TCRs that had been generated with the MIRA antigen-specificity platform. Breadth was defined as the fraction of unique TCRs that were SARS-CoV-2-associated. Depth was defined as the fraction of total T cells that were SARS-CoV-2-associated. Using the MIRA data, every spike-specific TCR was mapped to the spike region that the TCR reacted to and assigned to either a CD4 or a CD8 class. Log10-transformed breadth and depth values were compared by one-way ANOVA with Sidak's multiple comparisons tests. Sourced from immuneACCESS, this table was stored by TCRdb with only in-frame sequences that have V and J called. A share of the clones is absent; for the studies checked, an unresolved V gene accounts for under half, and the remainder has no known explanation. V and J calls and clone size are copied from that table; D and trimming were computed from the DNA. For this sample the table gives approximately 170,000 clones, of which approximately 92% were detected only once. The ten largest clones capture about 6.9% of the sample.

The sample's time point label is to be understood as: baseline before first vaccination. The vaccinee samples were drawn from two UK trials, COV001 and COV002, one of which was a single-blind randomized controlled phase 2/3 trial testing AZD1222 (ChAdOx1 nCoV-19) in healthy adults. Trial participant PBMC samples were collected at day 0 and day 28 after the second dose for TCRbeta chain sequencing. Sample: peripheral blood, taken on day 0 of AZD1222 vaccination. This clonotype was obtained from an adult in good health. The chain is made from TRBV27 and TRBJ1-6; 9 junctional bases match TRBD1. The CDR3 reads CASKGTGFSPLHF. The DNA reads as follows: TGTGCCAGCAAGGGGACAGGGTTCTCACCCCTCCACTTT.